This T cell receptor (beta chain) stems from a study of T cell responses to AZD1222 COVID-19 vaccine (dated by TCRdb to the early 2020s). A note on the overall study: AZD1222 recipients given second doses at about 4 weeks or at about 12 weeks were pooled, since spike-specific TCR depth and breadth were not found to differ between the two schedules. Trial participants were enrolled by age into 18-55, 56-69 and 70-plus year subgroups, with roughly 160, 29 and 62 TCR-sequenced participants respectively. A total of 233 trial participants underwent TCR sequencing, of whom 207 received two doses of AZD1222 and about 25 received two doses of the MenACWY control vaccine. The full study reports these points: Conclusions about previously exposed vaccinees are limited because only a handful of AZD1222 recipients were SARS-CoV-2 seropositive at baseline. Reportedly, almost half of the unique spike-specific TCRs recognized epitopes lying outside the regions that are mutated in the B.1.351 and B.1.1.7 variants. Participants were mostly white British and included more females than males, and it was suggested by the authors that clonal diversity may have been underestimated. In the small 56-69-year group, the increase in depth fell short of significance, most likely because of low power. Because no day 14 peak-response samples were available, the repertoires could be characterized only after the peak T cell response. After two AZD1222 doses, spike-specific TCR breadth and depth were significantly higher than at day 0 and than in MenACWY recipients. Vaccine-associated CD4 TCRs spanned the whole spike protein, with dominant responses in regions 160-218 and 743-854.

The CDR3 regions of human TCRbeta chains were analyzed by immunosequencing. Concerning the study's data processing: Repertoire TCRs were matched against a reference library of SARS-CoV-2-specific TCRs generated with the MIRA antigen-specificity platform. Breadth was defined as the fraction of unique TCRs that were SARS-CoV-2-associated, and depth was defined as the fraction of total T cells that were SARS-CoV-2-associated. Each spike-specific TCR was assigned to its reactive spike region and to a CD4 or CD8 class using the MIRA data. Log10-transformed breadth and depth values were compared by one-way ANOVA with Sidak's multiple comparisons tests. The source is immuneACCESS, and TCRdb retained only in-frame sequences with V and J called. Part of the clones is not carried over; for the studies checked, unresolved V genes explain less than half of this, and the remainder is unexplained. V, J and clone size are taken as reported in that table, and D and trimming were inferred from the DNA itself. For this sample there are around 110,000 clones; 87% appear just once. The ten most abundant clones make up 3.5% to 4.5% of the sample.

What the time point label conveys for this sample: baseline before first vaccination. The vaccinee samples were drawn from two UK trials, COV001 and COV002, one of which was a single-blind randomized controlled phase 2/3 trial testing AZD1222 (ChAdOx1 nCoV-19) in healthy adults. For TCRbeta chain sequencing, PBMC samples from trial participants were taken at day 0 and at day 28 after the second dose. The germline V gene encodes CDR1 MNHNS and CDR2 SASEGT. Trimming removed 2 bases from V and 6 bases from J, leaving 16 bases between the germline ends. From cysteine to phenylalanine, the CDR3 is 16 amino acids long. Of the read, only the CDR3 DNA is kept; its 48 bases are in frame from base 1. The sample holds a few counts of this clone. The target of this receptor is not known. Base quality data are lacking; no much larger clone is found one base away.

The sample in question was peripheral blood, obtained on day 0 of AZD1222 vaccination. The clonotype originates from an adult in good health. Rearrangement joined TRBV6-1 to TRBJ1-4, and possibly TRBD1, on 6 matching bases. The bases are TGTGCCAGCAGTGAACGTACAGGGATTGGTGATGAAAAACTGTTTTTT. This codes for CASSERTGIGDEKLFF.